This TCR beta chain was documented in a study of cytomegalovirus exposure and HLA in healthy donors. This CDR3 comprises 13 residues. Trimming left V 7 bases short and J 0 bases short, with 9 bases between. Germline CDR1 and CDR2: GTSNPN and SVGIG (reference sequence). With 60 Vbeta and 13 Jbeta primers, the PCR was carried out. TCRdb keeps only in-frame clones here, not all; method: immunoSEQ multiplex PCR. The sample has 110,000 to 150,000 clones; roughly 80% are singletons. Source material: PBMCs. This chain connects TRBV30 to TRBJ2-2; weak D call: TRBD1 (6 bases). The source of this sequence is a middle-aged man in good health and CMV-seronegative. The CDR3 DNA reads as TGTGCCTTGGGGACATCGAACACCGGGGAGCTGTTTTTT. This sequence encodes CALGTSNTGELFF.